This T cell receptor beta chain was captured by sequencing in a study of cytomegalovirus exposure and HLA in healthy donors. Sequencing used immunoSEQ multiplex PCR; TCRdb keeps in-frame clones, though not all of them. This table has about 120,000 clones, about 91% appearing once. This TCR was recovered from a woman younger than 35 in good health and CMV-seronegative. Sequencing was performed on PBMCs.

CDR3 in amino acids: CASSLDRDHEQYF. The CDR3 DNA sequence: TGTGCCAGCAGCTTAGACAGGGATCACGAGCAGTACTTC. The gene calls are TRBV11-3 and TRBJ2-7, with a possible D match to TRBD1 (5 bases). Between the trimmed V and J ends, which lost 0 bases and 5 bases, there was a span of 8 bases. Germline V CDR1 and CDR2: SGHNT, YENEEA. The CDR3 is made up of 13 amino acids. Full variable domain (missing parts from reference TRBV11-3 and TRBJ2-7): EAGVVQSPRYKIIEKKQPVAFWCNPISGHNTLYWYLQNLGQGPELLIRYENEEAVDDSQLPKDRFSAERLKGVDSTLKIQPAELGDSAVYLCASSLDRDHEQYFGPGTRLTVT.